This TCR beta chain was recorded in a study of OX40 agonist ivuxolimab in advanced cancers. Study-wide results and limits: Among the least clonally expanded were partial responders at 0.1-3.0 mg/kg.

In the case of this clone: The antigen is not known.

TCRdb's copy holds only in-frame clones and misses some; the assay was immunoSEQ multiplex PCR. Among 60,000 to 100,000 clones, more than 75% were seen once, and the ten largest hold around 0.26%. V was trimmed by 5 bases and J by 5 bases, leaving 21 bases between them. This CDR3 has 16 residues. Germline values: CDR1 SSHAT, CDR2 FNYEAQ (reference sequence). This sequence originates from an adult with an advanced solid tumor such as melanoma, head and neck, liver or kidney cancer. The sequencing here drew on CD4+ or CD8+ T cells sorted from blood, taken in a trial of the OX40 agonist ivuxolimab. The rearrangement uses TRBV7-7 and TRBJ2-5, with D possibly being TRBD1 or TRBD2 (6 bases each). The CDR3 coding sequence is TGTGCCAGCAGCGTGGGGAGGACAGTCCTCCTTGAGACCCAGTACTTC. It translates to CASSVGRTVLLETQYF.